This T cell receptor beta chain was sequenced during a study of T-cell reconstitution after alpha-beta-depleted transplantation in children. General observations from the study: Certain patients had high TCRbeta diversity at day 60, and it came from recipient T cells and thymic progenitors that survived. The authors attributed T-cell counts and diversity one year after transplant mostly to newly produced T cells.

Molecular barcoding with unique molecular identifiers was used for the TCRbeta library. TCRdb analysed the PCR reads with MiXCR anew, one entry per CDR3 protein. The sample includes 700,000 to 950,000 distinct CDR3 sequences, roughly 15% of them seen just once. This clonotype was detected only a few times. What it recognizes is unknown. Germline V lookup: CDR1 MGHRA, CDR2 YSYEKL. The CDR3 length is 19 residues. V lost 4 bases, J lost 0 bases, and 22 bases lay in between. The sequence came from a male patient younger than 18 who had a stem cell transplant for acute lymphoblastic leukemia, so the T cells may come from the graft donor. The V call is TRBV4-1, the J call TRBJ2-1; D possibly matches TRBD1 or TRBD2 (5 bases each). The sample was PBMCs, mostly from graft donor cells, taken 360 days after TCRalphabeta/CD19-depleted stem cell transplant. The CDR3 DNA sequence: TGCGCCAGCAGCCGTGAGGGGCTAGCAAGAAAGCTCTCCTACAATGAGCAGTTCTTC. This translates into CASSREGLARKLSYNEQFF.